Following are 25 T cell receptor beta chains from one sample sequenced in a study of regulatory T cells in long-lasting Graves disease. To make TCR beta libraries, researchers used iRepertoire HTBI primers and Arm-PCR of CDR3 regions. One entry per CDR3 protein, called by TCRdb with MiXCR from the multiplex PCR reads. The table includes around 460,000 distinct CDR3 sequences, roughly 21% detected once. As to time point: persistent/refractory GD, antithyroid drugs over 5 years with positive TRAb. The TCR library was made from RNA that had been extracted from PBMCs in TRIzol. Sequenced here: peripheral blood mononuclear cells (PBMCs), sampled when the disease was refractory, from a patient treated with antithyroid drugs. The origin of the receptors is a female donor with Graves disease.

This clonotype occurred many times. This sequence joins TRBV7-6 and TRBJ1-4, with D possibly matching TRBD1 (6 bases). The V end lost 1 base, the J end lost 7 bases, and 19 bases lay between the germline ends. The CDR3 has 17 residues. Germline CDR1 and CDR2: SGHVS and FNYEAQ. The CDR3 protein is CASSLEVRGTRSEKLFF. The CDR3 coding sequence is TGTGCCAGCAGCTTAGAGGTCAGGGGCACAAGAAGTGAAAAACTGTTTTTT. Based on the CDR3 plus reference TRBV7-6 and TRBJ1-4, the full variable domain is GAGVSQSPRYKVTKRGQDVALRCDPISGHVSLYWYRQALGQGPEFLTYFNYEAQQDKSGLPNDRFSAERPEGSISTLTIQRTEQRDSAMYRCASSLEVRGTRSEKLFFGSGTQLSVL.

V gene TRBV11-2 combines with J gene TRBJ1-6, with D possibly TRBD1 on 6 matching bases. The CDR3 length is 13 residues. Looked up from germline, CDR1 is SGHAT and CDR2 is FQNNGV. V dropped 7 bases and J dropped 10 bases, with 14 bases sitting between them. CDR3 sequence: CASKGGVRSPLHF. In DNA form, the CDR3 reads TGTGCCAGCAAAGGGGGGGTAAGATCACCCCTCCACTTT. Full variable domain (outside the CDR3, taken from reference TRBV11-2 and TRBJ1-6): EAGVAQSPRYKIIEKRQSVAFWCNPISGHATLYWYQQILGQGPKLLIQFQNNGVVDDSQLPKDRFSAERLKGVDSTLKIQPAKLEDSAVYLCASKGGVRSPLHFGNGTRLTVT.

This clonotype was detected many times. The chain recombines TRBV10-3 with TRBJ1-4; TRBD1 is a possible D gene (6 bases). This CDR3 region has 13 residues. Germline V CDR1 and CDR2: ENHRY, SYGVKD. Deletions cut 3 bases from V and 8 bases from J, with 10 bases between. The CDR3 DNA follows: TGTGCCATCAGTGACAGGGGTGGAGAAAAACTGTTTTTT. Residues: CAISDRGGEKLFF.

This clonotype appeared many times. The V and J genes are TRBV12-3 or TRBV12-4 and TRBJ1-5, with D uncertain. With 3 bases removed from V and 6 bases from J, the gap between germline ends came to 9 bases. The CDR3 sequence is 13 residues long. The CDR3 DNA follows: TGTGCCAGCAGTTTGCTGACGGGTCAGCCCCAGCATTTT. Translation: CASSLLTGQPQHF.

This clonotype was recorded at least ten times. The rearrangement joins TRBV6-5 to TRBJ1-1; D gene unclear. Germline lookup yields CDR1 MNHEY and CDR2 SVGAGI. V shed 0 bases and J shed 5 bases, with 16 bases lying between them. This CDR3 is built from 16 residues. CDR3 sequence: CASSYSKSRGGTEAFF. In DNA form, the CDR3 reads TGTGCCAGCAGTTACTCGAAGTCGCGGGGTGGGACTGAAGCTTTCTTT.

This clonotype was recorded at least ten times. CDR3 sequence (DNA): TGTGCCAGCAGCGGTTTGGGCGGATTTTCGAACACTGAAGCTTTCTTT. Translated, it gives CASSGLGGFSNTEAFF. The rearrangement joins TRBV6-1 to TRBJ1-1, with D hard to call. The CDR3 is made up of 16 amino acids. Germline V gene data show CDR1 as MNHNS and CDR2 as SASEGT. V lost 6 bases and J lost 1, with 18 bases in between.

This clonotype was recorded a few times. The V and J genes are TRBV7-6 and TRBJ1-1; maybe TRBD1 (5 bases). The CDR3 consists of 18 residues. Trimming stripped 1 base from V and 1 base from J, with 19 bases between. CDR1 and CDR2 (germline): SGHVS, FNYEAQ. CDR3 nucleotide sequence: TGTGCCAGCAGCTTAGGAGACCTACAGGTTCCGCCGAACACTGAAGCTTTCTTT. Its translation: CASSLGDLQVPPNTEAFF.

This clonotype has a count of ten or more. This chain connects TRBV28 to TRBJ2-7; 7 nucleotides agree with TRBD2. V dropped 6 bases and J dropped 6; count of bases not matched to a gene: 11. CDR3 length: 14 residues. Germline CDR1 is MDHEN and CDR2 is SYDVKM. As DNA, the CDR3 is TGTGCCAGCAGCCTTAACGTGGGGGGGGGCGAGCAGTACTTC. Translated, it gives CASSLNVGGGEQYF.

This clonotype has ten or more counts. The chain links TRBV7-9 to TRBJ2-5, with D perhaps given as TRBD1 or TRBD2 (5 bases each). Germline CDR1 reads SEHNR; CDR2 reads FQNEAQ (reference sequence). The CDR3 covers 15 residues. V was trimmed by 2 bases and J by 8 bases, leaving 18 bases between them. The CDR3, as DNA: TGTGCCAGCAGCTTAAATGAGGGGCCGAATGGAACCCAGTACTTC. Residues: CASSLNEGPNGTQYF. Full variable domain (missing parts from reference TRBV7-9 and TRBJ2-5): DTGVSQNPRHKITKRGQNVTFRCDPISEHNRLYWYRQTLGQGPEFLTYFQNEAQLEKSRLLSDRFSAERPKGSFSTLEIQRTEQGDSAMYLCASSLNEGPNGTQYFGPGTRLLVL.

This clonotype was seen only a few times. The genes are TRBV7-2 and TRBJ2-2; a weak D match, TRBD2 (7 bases). Germline-derived CDR1 and CDR2 are SGHTA and FQGNSA. The CDR3 has 15 residues. Trimming cost V 5 bases and J 6 bases, with 16 bases left between them. The CDR3 coding sequence is TGTGCCAGCAGCCTGGGGGCGGGGGAAGCCGGGGAGCTGTTTTTT. It specifies CASSLGAGEAGELFF.

This clonotype was picked up many times. The gene calls are TRBV10-3 and TRBJ2-7; D is ambiguous. The ends were cut back, 3 bases at V and 4 bases at J, with 4 bases in the middle. The CDR3 totals 11 residues. Germline V CDR1 and CDR2: ENHRY, SYGVKD. CDR3 in amino acids: CAISDRYEQYF. CDR3 DNA: TGTGCCATCAGTGATCGTTACGAGCAGTACTTC.

This chain links TRBV7-8 with TRBJ2-4; a weak D match, TRBD1 (5 bases). The germline CDR1 and CDR2 sequences are SGHVS and FQNEAQ. V gave up 0 bases and J gave up 6 bases, with 6 bases separating them. The CDR3 is 13 amino acids. The CDR3 nucleotides are TGTGCCAGCAGCTTAGCCGACAGAAACATTCAGTACTTC. Its protein is CASSLADRNIQYF.

V and J are TRBV20-1 and TRBJ2-1, with D uncertain. Looked up from germline, CDR1 is DFQATT and CDR2 is SNEGSKA (reference sequence). The V and J ends lost 2 bases and 5 bases respectively, with 13 bases between them. This CDR3 contains 14 residues. The CDR3 sequence: CSARPSPVDNEQFF. Here the CDR3 DNA reads TGCAGTGCTAGACCGTCTCCAGTAGACAATGAGCAGTTCTTC.

The chain uses TRBV10-3 and TRBJ2-7, with D unclear. The V gene lost 4 bases and the J gene lost 0 bases, with 10 bases spanning the gap. Germline V lookup: CDR1 ENHRY, CDR2 SYGVKD. The length of the CDR3 is 14 residues. The CDR3 coding sequence is TGTGCCATCAGTGCGGAGACATTCTCCTACGAGCAGTACTTC. Its translation is CAISAETFSYEQYF.

In this sample, this clonotype turned up a few times. The CDR3 spells CASSLTRGHSYEQYF. CDR3 DNA: TGTGCCAGCAGCTTAACGCGCGGCCACTCCTACGAGCAGTACTTC. The V and J genes are TRBV7-8 and TRBJ2-7; no definite D call. The CDR3 consists of 15 residues. Trimming pared 2 bases from V and 0 bases from J, leaving 11 bases between. Germline CDR1 is SGHVS and CDR2 is FQNEAQ.

J is TRBJ2-7 and V is TRBV7-8; maybe TRBD2 (5 bases). The CDR3 has 13 amino acids. Trimming shortened V by 0 bases and J by 3 bases, and 6 bases separated the two germline ends. The germline V gene encodes CDR1 SGHVS and CDR2 FQNEAQ. The chain's CDR3 is CASSLAEDYEQYF. The CDR3 region has the DNA TGTGCCAGCAGCTTAGCGGAGGACTACGAGCAGTACTTC.

The V call is TRBV20-1, the J call TRBJ1-6; the D is unclear. Between the trimmed V and J ends, which lost 6 bases and 7 bases, there was a span of 13 bases. The CDR3 has 13 residues. Germline CDR1 DFQATT, CDR2 SNEGSKA (reference sequence). The CDR3 DNA follows: TGCAGTGCCGAGGCGGGTGCGAATTCACCCCTCCACTTT. It specifies CSAEAGANSPLHF.

This clonotype has a count of ten or more. The chain has TRBV28 and TRBJ1-5; D not resolved. V was clipped by 5 bases and J by 0 bases, with 17 bases between them. The germline gives CDR1 MDHEN, CDR2 SYDVKM. CDR3 size: 17 residues. Written as DNA, the CDR3 is TGTGCCAGCAGTGAGGTGAGGGCCTCTTATAGCAATCAGCCCCAGCATTTT. Protein sequence: CASSEVRASYSNQPQHF. Full variable domain (outside the CDR3, taken from reference TRBV28 and TRBJ1-5): DVKVTQSSRYLVKRTGEKVFLECVQDMDHENMFWYRQDPGLGLRLIYFSYDVKMKEKGDIPEGYSVSREKKERFSLILESASTNQTSMYLCASSEVRASYSNQPQHFGDGTRLSIL.

The table lists this clonotype with many counts. This sequence joins TRBV13 and TRBJ2-2, with D uncertain. With 5 bases removed from V and 5 bases from J, the gap between germline ends came to 9 bases. This CDR3 comprises 13 residues. Germline values: CDR1 PRHDT, CDR2 FYEKMQ (reference sequence). The CDR3 DNA reads as TGTGCCAGCAGCCCTATGGGAACCGGGGAGCTGTTTTTT. This translates into CASSPMGTGELFF.

This clonotype has a handful of counts. The chain joins TRBV20-1 to TRBJ2-7; D remains unclear. Germline-derived CDR1 and CDR2 are DFQATT and SNEGSKA (reference sequence). Trimming left V 2 bases short and J 3 bases short, with 23 bases between. The CDR3 is 17 residues long. DNA for the CDR3: TGCAGTGCTAGAAACCCCCGTGATCACGTGGGGAACTACGAGCAGTACTTC. This encodes CSARNPRDHVGNYEQYF.

This rearrangement joins TRBV30 to TRBJ1-2, with D perhaps matching TRBD1 (5 bases). From germline, CDR1 is GTSNPN and CDR2 SVGIG (reference sequence). V gave up 0 bases and J gave up 4 bases, with 9 bases separating them. The length of the CDR3 is 13 residues. The CDR3 region has the DNA TGTGCCTGGAGTGTTGGCAGGGTCTATGGCTACACCTTC. Translating it yields CAWSVGRVYGYTF.

This clonotype was recorded at least ten times. This rearrangement joins TRBV2 to TRBJ1-5; unclear D gene. This CDR3 has 15 residues. The germline V and J ends were trimmed by 4 bases and 0 bases, with 10 bases remaining between them. CDR1 and CDR2 from the germline V gene are SNHLY and FYNNEI. CDR3 sequence: CASSVDVYSNQPQHF. In nucleotides, the CDR3 is TGTGCCAGCAGTGTGGACGTGTATAGCAATCAGCCCCAGCATTTT. The entire variable domain, with the rest obtained from reference TRBV2 and TRBJ1-5, is as follows: EPEVTQTPSHQVTQMGQEVILRCVPISNHLYFYWYRQILGQKVEFLVSFYNNEISEKSEIFDDQFSVERPDGSNFTLKIRSTKLEDSAMYFCASSVDVYSNQPQHFGDGTRLSIL.

This rearrangement joins TRBV12-3 or TRBV12-4 to TRBJ2-5, with 7 bases fitting TRBD2. The V and J ends lost 2 bases and 2 bases, in that order; junction bases with no gene match: 8. The CDR3 totals 16 residues. In nucleotides, the CDR3 is TGTGCCAGCAGTTTAAAGGTCGGGGGGTATCAAGAGACCCAGTACTTC. Its protein product is CASSLKVGGYQETQYF.

The genes are TRBV6-1 and TRBJ2-7, with 10 bases matching TRBD2. CDR1 and CDR2 from the germline V gene are MNHNS and SASEGT. J lost 0 bases, V lost 6 bases, and 5 bases had no gene match. The CDR3 is 15 amino acids. The CDR3 loop is CASSTSGGDSYEQYF. In nucleotides, the CDR3 is TGTGCCAGCAGCACCAGCGGGGGGGACTCCTACGAGCAGTACTTC.

Ten or more counts support this clonotype. The chain uses TRBV7-9 and TRBJ1-2, with 8 bases matching TRBD1. This CDR3 spans 13 amino acids. Germline loops: CDR1 SEHNR, CDR2 FQNEAQ (reference sequence). V was pared by 3 bases and J by 9 bases, with 6 bases of the junction left unmatched. The CDR3 reads CASSLTGADSYTF. The CDR3 nucleotides read TGTGCCAGCAGCTTGACAGGGGCGGATAGCTACACCTTC.